This TCR beta chain was profiled in a study of CD8 T cells in Susac syndrome. The authors reverse transcribed about 0.5 to 1 ug RNA with random hexamers. TCRdb re-analysed the immunoSEQ multiplex PCR reads in MiXCR, keeping a single row per CDR3 protein. The sample lists roughly 160,000 distinct CDR3 sequences, about 96% seen once, with around 0.13% in the top ten. In germline, CDR1 is SGHTA, CDR2 FQGNSA. The CDR3 consists of 17 residues. Losses at the gene ends were 3 bases for V and 3 bases for J; bases not matched to a gene: 10. The sample consisted of CD4+ T cells from PBMCs. The chain carries TRBV7-2 and TRBJ2-2; 7 bases align to TRBD1. This receptor was identified in a human donor with Susac syndrome. CDR3 loop: CASSLLRGTVYTGELFF. CDR3 coding DNA: TGTGCCAGCAGCTTGCTGAGAGGGACAGTATACACCGGGGAGCTGTTTTTT.